This TCR beta chain was captured in a study of cytomegalovirus exposure and HLA in healthy donors. Germline CDR1 SGHVS, CDR2 FQNEAQ. The CDR3 loop spans 17 amino acids. The V and J ends lost 5 bases and 6 bases respectively, with 25 bases between them. The PCR contained 60 Vbeta and 13 Jbeta primers. Generated by immunoSEQ multiplex PCR, the TCRdb table keeps only in-frame clones and is missing some. The sample yields some 130,000 clones, of which the top ten take up about 1.5%. Details on this clone: No antigen is known for it. In the same sample, other DNA sequences code for this CDR3.

General observations from the study: Researchers reported that a few CMV-associated chains were confirmed in vitro as CMV antigen-specific. Most CMV-associated TCR beta chains were later found to appear HLA-restricted. Segments of the TCR beta V type were, in most cases, productive about 87% or about 30% of the time in an earlier analysis.

This chain links TRBV7-8 with TRBJ1-2; D unclear. Specimen: PBMCs. The sequence derives from a woman aged 40 to 49 in good health and CMV-seropositive. In DNA, the CDR3 is TGTGCCAGCAGCCGCATCGTATCGGACCTCCGGGGTAATGGCTACACCTTC. Translation gives CASSRIVSDLRGNGYTF.